The rows below give T cell receptor beta chains drawn from one sample of a study of blood T cell repertoires in COVID-19. The assay was immunoSEQ multiplex PCR, and TCRdb's table has in-frame clones only and misses some. The sample consists of around 250,000 clones, about four fifths of them appearing once. Sequencing was performed on peripheral blood. These receptors all stem from a man of 80 years or more with acute or convalescent COVID-19. CDR3s include the opening cysteine and the closing phenylalanine or tryptophan. The order of the fields is clone size, D gene, J gene, V gene, CDR3 protein, CDR3 DNA. A D gene is named only where the DNA matches it firmly. Not all rows give a size; the values are once, few, many and, for expanded clones, a class.

- TRBD1 TRBJ2-3 TRBV24-1 CATSDFGQEETDTQYF TGTGCCACCAGTGATTTTGGACAGGAAGAAACAGATACGCAGTATTTT
- TRBD2 TRBJ2-7 TRBV11-2 CASSSLAGSYEQYF TGTGCCAGCAGCTCCTTAGCGGGCTCCTACGAGCAGTACTTC
- TRBD1 TRBJ1-5 TRBV19 CASRVGQYNQPQHF TGTGCCAGTCGGGTGGGACAGTACAATCAGCCCCAGCATTTT
- TRBD2 TRBJ2-3 TRBV5-1 CASSSLAGADTQYF TGCGCCAGCAGCTCATTAGCGGGAGCAGATACGCAGTATTTT
- TRBD1 TRBJ2-2 TRBV18 CASSPEGQVFSGELFF TGTGCCAGCTCACCTGAGGGACAGGTGTTTTCCGGGGAGCTGTTTTTT
- TRBD1 TRBJ2-2 TRBV7-2 CASSPDRDSGELFF TGTGCCAGCAGCCCCGACAGGGATAGCGGGGAGCTGTTTTTT
- - TRBJ1-2 TRBV7-2 CASSSGTYGDYGYTF TGTGCCAGCAGCTCTGGTACGTACGGGGACTATGGCTACACCTTC
- TRBD1 TRBJ2-7 TRBV18 CASSPPGQGAGEQYF TGTGCCAGCTCACCACCGGGACAGGGGGCGGGGGAGCAGTACTTC
- TRBD2 TRBJ2-7 TRBV5-8 CASSLELAGGEQYF TGTGCCAGCAGCTTGGAACTAGCGGGAGGCGAGCAGTACTTC
- - TRBJ1-2 TRBV28 CASSLSGAGYTF TGTGCCAGCAGTTTATCTGGGGCTGGCTACACCTTC
once - TRBJ1-5 TRBV6-5 CASSSQDTQPQHF TGTGCCAGCAGTTCCCAAGACACTCAGCCCCAGCATTTT
- TRBD1 TRBJ2-1 TRBV19 CASARTGKPYNEQFF TGTGCCAGTGCGCGGACAGGGAAACCCTACAATGAGCAGTTCTTC
- TRBD1 TRBJ2-2 TRBV5-4 CASSGDRASDTGELFF TGTGCCAGCAGCGGGGACAGGGCTTCCGACACCGGGGAGCTGTTTTTT
- TRBD2 TRBJ2-3 TRBV20-1 CSASLAGQDTQYF TGCAGTGCTAGTCTAGCGGGGCAAGATACGCAGTATTTT
- - TRBJ2-3 TRBV2 CASSEGPPYTDTQYF TGTGCCAGCAGTGAAGGCCCTCCCTACACAGATACGCAGTATTTT
- - TRBJ1-4 TRBV30 CAWSKGTINEKLFF TGTGCCTGGAGCAAGGGGACAATTAATGAAAAACTGTTTTTT
- - TRBJ1-4 TRBV28 CATIWEQGGKLFF TGTGCCACCATCTGGGAACAGGGTGGAAAACTGTTTTTT
- TRBD2 TRBJ2-1 TRBV27 CASSVTSGSGQFF TGTGCCAGCAGTGTCACTAGCGGCTCAGGGCAGTTCTTC
- TRBD2 TRBJ2-7 TRBV5-1 CASSPRTSGSLGEQYF TGCGCCAGCAGCCCCAGGACTAGCGGGAGTTTGGGCGAGCAGTACTTC
- TRBD2 TRBJ2-1 TRBV24-1 CATSDPSPSGRLYEQFF TGTGCCACCAGTGATCCATCCCCTAGCGGGAGACTGTATGAGCAGTTCTTC
once - TRBJ2-7 TRBV5-4 CASGNGTLRGEQYF TGTGCCAGCGGAAACGGGACACTGCGGGGGGAGCAGTACTTC
- TRBD1 TRBJ2-1 TRBV7-6 CASSLTSDRGILHSNEQFF TGTGCCAGCAGCTTAACTTCGGACAGGGGTATTTTACACTCCAATGAGCAGTTCTTC
- - TRBJ1-5 TRBV18 CASSPQGGQPQHF TGTGCCAGCTCCCCACAGGGCGGGCAGCCCCAGCATTTT
- TRBD1 TRBJ2-4 TRBV2 CASSSGQGAKNIQYF TGTGCCAGCAGTTCGGGACAGGGTGCCAAAAACATTCAGTACTTC
- TRBD2 TRBJ2-1 TRBV25-1 CASRAAGGNEQFF TGTGCCAGCAGGGCAGCGGGAGGCAATGAGCAGTTCTTC
- TRBD1 TRBJ1-6 TRBV30 CAWRTGPAESSYNSPLHF TGTGCCTGGAGGACAGGGCCTGCCGAAAGCTCCTATAATTCACCCCTCCACTTT
- TRBD1 TRBJ1-2 TRBV18 CASSPTLQGAEGYTF TGTGCCAGCTCACCTACTTTACAGGGGGCGGAGGGCTACACCTTC
once - TRBJ2-5 TRBV12-2 CASRLDSLQETQYF TGTGCAAGTCGCTTAGACAGCCTCCAAGAGACCCAGTACTTC
- - TRBJ2-5 TRBV6-2/TRBV6-3 CASSFGGPGLGETQYF TGTGCCAGCAGTTTCGGCGGACCGGGGTTGGGAGAGACCCAGTACTTC
- - TRBJ1-1 TRBV7-2 CASSLLAGGAEAFF TGTGCCAGCAGCTTACTGGCAGGAGGCGCTGAAGCTTTCTTT
- - TRBJ1-3 TRBV5-8 CASSYMSAGNTIYF TGTGCCAGCAGCTACATGTCTGCAGGAAACACCATATATTTT
- - TRBJ2-5 TRBV6-5 CASRGPGETQYF TGTGCCAGCAGGGGTCCGGGGGAGACCCAGTACTTC
- TRBD1 TRBJ2-5 TRBV29-1 CSVVGQGIETQYF TGCAGCGTTGTCGGACAGGGTATAGAGACCCAGTACTTC
- TRBD1 TRBJ2-7 TRBV6-5 CASRGDRPTSYEQYF TGTGCCAGCAGGGGGGACAGGCCGACCTCCTACGAGCAGTACTTC